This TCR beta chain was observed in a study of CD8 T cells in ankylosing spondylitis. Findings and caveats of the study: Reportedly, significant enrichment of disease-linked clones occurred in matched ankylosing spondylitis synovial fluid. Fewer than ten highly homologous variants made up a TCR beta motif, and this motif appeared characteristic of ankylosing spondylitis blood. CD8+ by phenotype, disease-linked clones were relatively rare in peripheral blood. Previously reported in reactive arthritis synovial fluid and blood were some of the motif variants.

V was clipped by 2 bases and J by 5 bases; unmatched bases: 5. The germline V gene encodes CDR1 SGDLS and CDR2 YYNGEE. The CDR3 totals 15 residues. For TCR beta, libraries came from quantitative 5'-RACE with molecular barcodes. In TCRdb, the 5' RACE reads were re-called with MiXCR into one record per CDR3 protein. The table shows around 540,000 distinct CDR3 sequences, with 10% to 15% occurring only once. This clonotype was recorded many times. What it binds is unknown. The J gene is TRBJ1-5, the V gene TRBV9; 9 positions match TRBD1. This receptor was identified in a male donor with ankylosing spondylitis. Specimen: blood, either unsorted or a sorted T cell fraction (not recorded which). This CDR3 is CASSVGQGLYQPQHF. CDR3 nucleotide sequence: TGTGCCAGCAGCGTCGGACAGGGGCTTTATCAGCCCCAGCATTTT. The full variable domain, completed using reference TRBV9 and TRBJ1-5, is DSGVTQTPKHLITATGQRVTLRCSPRSGDLSVYWYQQSLDQGLQFLIQYYNGEERAKGNILERFSAQQFPDLHSELNLSSLELGDSALYFCASSVGQGLYQPQHFGDGTRLSIL.